Described below is a single T cell receptor (beta chain) sequence and its context. The sample is drawn from a study of identifying expanded T cells in peripheral blood. Here immunoSEQ multiplex PCR was the method, and the copy in TCRdb shows in-frame clones only, minus some. The sample lists about 91,000 clones; about nine tenths were seen once. Input material: blood. This receptor was obtained from a person aged 18-70 years in good health.

The CDR3 protein is CASSIGQGANGYTF. CDR3 sequence (DNA): TGCGCCAGCAGCATAGGACAGGGGGCGAATGGCTACACCTTC. The chain joins TRBV5-1 to TRBJ1-2; 11 bases map to TRBD1. The length of the CDR3 is 14 residues. Germline V gene data show CDR1 as SGHRS and CDR2 as YFSETQ. The J segment lost 6 bases and the V segment lost 4 bases, leaving 5 bases of the junction unmatched.